One and the same sample provided the 4 T cell receptor beta chains below, sequenced in a study of Ad26.COV2.S vaccination and SARS-CoV-2 variants (dated by TCRdb to about 2021). The library relied on the immunoSEQ multiplex PCR assay. What TCRdb holds here is the immuneACCESS table cut down to in-frame rearrangements. Part of the clones is not present; checked against another copy, under half of the missing clones reflect an unresolved V gene, and the others are unexplained. The sample has under 300,000 clones on record, around nine tenths of them singletons. Of the sample, about 2.7% falls within the top ten clones. The meaning of the sample's treatment or condition label: over 15 received Ad26.COV2.S at low or high dose, single or two shots; five or six received placebo; per-sample allocation not given. Repertoires of vaccine and placebo recipients were sequenced from samples collected on day 63 after the first injection.

The material was peripheral blood, obtained in a trial of Ad26.COV2.S vaccine versus placebo. All receptors come from a person between 18 and 59 years old who received the Ad26.COV2.S COVID-19 vaccine or a placebo.

The chain has TRBV18 and TRBJ1-2; 7 bases agree with TRBD1. The V gene's germline CDR1 is KGHSH and CDR2 LQKENI. The CDR3 totals 15 residues. The ends lost 0 bases at V and 2 bases at J; junction bases unmatched: 3. CDR3 DNA: TGTGCCAGCTCACCACCGACAGGGACAAACTATGGCTACACCTTC. Translating it yields CASSPPTGTNYGYTF.

V is TRBV30 and J is TRBJ1-3; D is perhaps TRBD1 (5 bases). V lost 4 bases to trimming and J lost 2 bases, with 9 bases between them. Germline lookup yields CDR1 GTSNPN and CDR2 SVGIG (reference sequence). This CDR3 spans 13 amino acids. CDR3 protein: CAWMRGTGNTIYF. The CDR3 coding sequence is TGTGCCTGGATGAGGGGTACTGGAAACACCATATATTTT.

This clone appeared a few times. V and J are TRBV6-6 and TRBJ2-2, with D maybe TRBD2 (5 bases). The V end was cut by 4 bases, the J end by 3 bases, with 15 bases between. The germline V gene has CDR1 MNHNY and CDR2 SVGAGI (reference sequence). The CDR3 has 16 residues. The CDR3 sequence: CASSSPGNEYTGELFF. The CDR3 region has the DNA TGTGCCAGCAGTTCCCCGGGGAACGAATACACCGGGGAGCTGTTTTTT.

The table lists this clone with a count of one. The genes are TRBV2 and TRBJ1-2; D possibly corresponds to TRBD1 (5 bases). The CDR3 length is 11 residues. V was pared by 5 bases and J by 14 bases, with 15 bases between. Germline V gene data show CDR1 as SNHLY and CDR2 as FYNNEI. The DNA of the CDR3 is TGTGCCAGCAGTTCCGGGACGGTGTCTACCTTC. It specifies CASSSGTVSTF.